The clone carrying this T cell receptor beta chain came up many times. Its antigen is unidentified. The V gene's germline CDR1 is SGHRS and CDR2 YFSETQ. The germline V and J ends were trimmed by 5 bases and 0 bases, with 8 bases remaining between them. The CDR3 extends over 13 amino acids. This sample stems from a study of T cells in Graves' hyperthyroidism and ophthalmopathy. Study observations and caveats: Ophthalmopathy and stable hyperthyroidism were separated by a 13 V-J model.

Amplification of TCR beta CDR3 regions used RNA as the template. The primer set for the first-round RT-PCR of the TCR CDR3 was HTBI. TCRdb redid the calling of the multiplex PCR reads with MiXCR, one entry per CDR3 protein. The sample has 650,000 to 700,000 distinct CDR3 sequences; roughly 17% are singletons. Approximately 9.3 ml of fresh peripheral blood supplied the PBMCs. The sequenced sample consisted of blood. The TCR sequence derives from a man aged 50-60 years with Graves' hyperthyroidism. J is TRBJ1-1 and V is TRBV5-1; D not resolved. CDR3 protein: CASSGELNTEAFF. The CDR3 nucleotides read TGCGCCAGCAGTGGAGAGTTGAACACTGAAGCTTTCTTT.